The present TCR beta chain was sequenced within a study of cytomegalovirus exposure and HLA in healthy donors. Overall study findings and caveats: Later on, a genetic analysis was performed. It linked a missense variant in DCLRE1C with V- and J-gene trimming of TCR beta. Among the CMV-associated chains, a few were confirmed in vitro as specific for CMV antigens. Many donors shared some public TCRs, even though most TCR sequences were rare. Serostatus for CMV was the only available immune exposure information.

Unmatched junction bases numbered 5, after V lost 6 bases and J lost 8 bases. Germline V gives CDR1 MNHEY, CDR2 SMNVEV (reference sequence). This CDR3 region has 13 residues. Both 60 Vbeta primers and 13 Jbeta primers went into the PCR. Libraries were prepared by immunoSEQ multiplex PCR; TCRdb keeps only in-frame clonotypes and omits some of them. The sample lists 63,000 or so clones; roughly 70% were seen once. With regard to this clone: Its antigen remains unknown.

This TCR was recovered from a man aged 45-65 years in good health and CMV-seronegative. Sequences were obtained from PBMCs. This chain uses TRBV27 with TRBJ1-4, with 8 bases that match TRBD1. The CDR3 DNA sequence: TGTGCCAGCAGCTGGACAGGGCGGGAAAAACTGTTTTTT. It is translated as CASSWTGREKLFF.